The clone carrying this T cell receptor beta chain was observed many times. This sample stems from a study of early T cells in non-severe SARS-CoV-2 infection. Background on the study: The sequenced material was bulk RNA from unsorted whole blood, and its chains were unpaired.

V was pared by 1 base and J by 6 bases, with 15 bases of the junction left unmatched. Germline assignment: CDR1 SGHRS and CDR2 YFSETQ. The CDR3 extends over 17 amino acids. TCRdb used MiXCR to reprocess the 5' RACE reads, holding one entry per CDR3 protein. This table has 20,000 to 25,000 distinct CDR3 sequences, approximately 4.4% appearing once. The sequenced sample was whole blood. V gene TRBV5-1 combines with J gene TRBJ1-1; 7 nucleotides match TRBD1. The sequence was collected from an adult who was a healthcare worker with PCR-confirmed SARS-CoV-2 infection or an uninfected control (not recorded which). CDR3 nucleotides: TGCGCCAGCAGCTTGTCGGGACAGTCAGTCGGTCAGGCTGAAGCTTTCTTT. As protein: CASSLSGQSVGQAEAFF.